The 16 T cell receptor beta chains below all came from one sample that was sequenced in a study of tumor-infiltrating lymphocytes in oesophageal squamous cell carcinoma. TCRdb used MiXCR to reprocess the PCR reads, holding one entry per CDR3 protein. The sample has 15,000 to 20,000 distinct CDR3 sequences, 35% to 45% seen once. Sample: normal esophageal tissue next to the tumor. These receptor sequences come from a male donor with esophageal squamous cell carcinoma.

Ten or more counts support this clonotype. This chain links TRBV12-3 or TRBV12-4 with TRBJ1-1, with D unresolved. Trimming pared 2 bases from V and 4 bases from J, leaving 14 bases between. The CDR3 sequence is 15 residues long. The CDR3 region has the DNA TGTGCCAGCAGTTTAACCCCCGTGCTGGGCACTGAAGCTTTCTTT. Translation gives CASSLTPVLGTEAFF.

A remark on this clonotype: A much larger clone is a single base away; this may be a read error. The conserved final phenylalanine or tryptophan is absent from the CDR3, which likely points to a read error. The chain carries TRBV27 and TRBJ2-4, with TRBD2 identical over 13 bases. The J call may be incorrect, as the DNA end agrees better with TRBJ2-7. Germline V gene lookup returns CDR1 MNHEY and CDR2 SMNVEV (reference sequence). The CDR3 consists of 14 residues. The CDR3 region is CASSRTSGSGEQYL. For the CDR3, the DNA is TGTGCCAGCAGTCGGACTAGCGGGAGTGGCGAGCAGTACTTA.

Many counts were recorded for this clonotype. The chain has TRBV18 and TRBJ2-2; D is undetermined. The CDR3 has 17 amino acids. Germline CDR1 KGHSH, CDR2 LQKENI. V lost 4 bases and J lost 0, with 15 bases in between. For the CDR3, the DNA is TGTGCCAGCTCACGTACAAGACCCTCCCCGAACACCGGGGAGCTGTTTTTT. It encodes CASSRTRPSPNTGELFF.

With respect to this clonotype: A single base separates this from a much larger clone, so it may be a read error. Here the CDR3 omits its conserved ending phenylalanine or tryptophan, so a read error is the likely source. No DNA is shown, since the ends of the CDR3 on it are uncertain; the CDR3 is the one TCRdb lists. The chain combines TRBV7-3 with TRBJ2-6; the table's D gene call, TRBD2, was not cross checked with the DNA. In germline, CDR1 is SGHTA, CDR2 FQGTGA. The CDR3 is 15 amino acids long, termini counted. The CDR3 reads CASSSTVWEGAVLRL.

The table lists this clonotype with many counts. The gene calls are TRBV7-6 and TRBJ2-7; tentatively, D is TRBD1 or TRBD2 (5 bases each). With 1 base removed from V and 0 bases from J, the gap between germline ends came to 10 bases. The CDR3 length is 15 residues. CDR1 and CDR2 (germline): SGHVS, FNYEAQ. The CDR3 sequence is CASSLDRDGSYEQYF. Written as DNA, the CDR3 is TGTGCCAGCAGCTTAGACCGGGACGGCTCCTACGAGCAGTACTTC.

This clonotype is medium-sized (0.01 to 0.1%) by share. The rearrangement links TRBV19 to TRBJ2-1; the D call may be TRBD1 or TRBD2 (5 bases each). This CDR3 has 16 amino acids. The V gene's germline CDR1 is LNHDA and CDR2 SQIVND (reference sequence). V was shortened by 3 bases and J by 0 bases, with 12 bases between the two germline ends. The CDR3 protein is CASSIGWGSSYNEQFF. The CDR3 region has the DNA TGTGCCAGTAGTATCGGATGGGGGAGCTCCTACAATGAGCAGTTCTTC.

Ten or more counts support this clonotype. This rearrangement joins TRBV11-2 to TRBJ1-3; 11 nucleotides line up with TRBD1. After removal of 5 bases from V and 0 bases from J, the junction contained 6 bases not matched to a gene. Germline CDR1 is SGHAT and CDR2 is FQNNGV. The CDR3 spans 17 residues. DNA for the CDR3: TGTGCCAGCAGCCCTACGGACAGGGGGCTCTCTGGAAACACCATATATTTT. Translated, it gives CASSPTDRGLSGNTIYF.

This chain links TRBV7-2 with TRBJ1-2, with a weak D call TRBD1 (6 bases). The CDR3 covers 16 residues. Deletions cut 4 bases from V and 4 bases from J, with 19 bases between. The V gene's germline CDR1 is SGHTA and CDR2 FQGNSA. The CDR3 region has the DNA TGTGCCAGCAGCTCCGGTTGGGGGCACGAGCTCTATGGCTACACCTTC. Residues: CASSSGWGHELYGYTF.

This clonotype was observed many times. V usage is TRBV5-1 and J usage is TRBJ1-4, with 8 bases fitting TRBD1. The V and J ends lost 0 bases and 5 bases, in that order; junction bases with no gene match: 3. This CDR3 has 15 amino acids. Germline values: CDR1 SGHRS, CDR2 YFSETQ. The CDR3 here is CASSLVGTGNEKLFF. CDR3 nucleotides: TGCGCCAGCAGCTTGGTTGGGACAGGAAATGAAAAACTGTTTTTT. Together with reference TRBV5-1 and TRBJ1-4, the CDR3 gives the full variable domain: KAGVTQTPRYLIKTRGQQVTLSCSPISGHRSVSWYQQTPGQGLQFLFEYFSETQRNKGNFPGRFSGRQFSNSRSEMNVSTLELGDSALYLCASSLVGTGNEKLFFGSGTQLSVL.

V is TRBV28 and J is TRBJ2-1, with 11 bases that match TRBD1. TRBJ2-5 matches the DNA end more closely, so the J call is doubtful. Germline-derived CDR1 and CDR2 are MDHEN and SYDVKM. This CDR3 is 15 amino acids long. The CDR3 sequence: CASSLPGQGEETQYF. Written as DNA, the CDR3 is TGTGCCAGCAGTTTACCGGGACAGGGGGAAGAGACCCAGTACTTC.

This chain joins TRBV10-3 and TRBJ2-4; D is perhaps TRBD2 (6 bases). The J call may not be correct, given that the DNA end is closer to TRBJ2-7. This CDR3 contains 15 residues. Germline CDR1 is ENHRY and CDR2 is SYGVKD. CDR3 coding DNA: TGTGCCATCAGAGAGGGGCCTAGCGAGACCTACGAGCAGTACTTC. Encoded protein: CAIREGPSETYEQYF.

Worth noting for this clonotype: The DNA is left out, because the CDR3 cannot be placed on it with certainty; the CDR3 is given as TCRdb lists it. This chain connects TRBV24-1 to TRBJ2-6; the D call of TRBD1 is as the table states it, not checked on the DNA. From germline, CDR1 is KGHDR and CDR2 SFDVKD. The CDR3 length equals 13 residues, ends included. This CDR3 reads CATRPPRGLHLRF.

In this sample, this clonotype turned up many times. This may be a read error: a much more frequent sequence differs by one nucleotide. The V gene is TRBV7-3, the J gene TRBJ2-5, with a weak D call TRBD1 (6 bases). V gave up 4 bases and J gave up 11 bases, with 17 bases separating them. This CDR3 region has 13 residues. CDR1 and CDR2 (germline): SGHTA, FQGTGA. For the CDR3, the DNA is TGTGCCAGCAGCTCCAGATCAACAGGGAAGCAGTACTTC. Amino acids: CASSSRSTGKQYF.

V gene TRBV7-9 combines with J gene TRBJ2-3; possibly TRBD2 for D (5 bases). The CDR3 length is 15 residues. The germline V gene has CDR1 SEHNR and CDR2 FQNEAQ (reference sequence). Between the trimmed V and J ends, which lost 4 bases and 5 bases, there was a span of 16 bases. As DNA, the CDR3 is TGTGCCAGCAGCTCACTAGGGCCCCCGGTAGATACGCAGTATTTT. This gives the protein CASSSLGPPVDTQYF.

This clonotype showed up many times. The chain recombines TRBV6-5 with TRBJ2-5; the D call may be TRBD1 or TRBD2 (5 bases each). Gene TRBJ2-7 matches the end of the DNA better, so the J call may be wrong. The CDR3 consists of 15 residues. The germline V gene encodes CDR1 MNHEY and CDR2 SVGAGI. CDR3: CASSLLSGTHYEQYF. CDR3 bases: TGTGCCAGCAGCTTACTTTCCGGGACGCACTACGAGCAGTACTTC.

V and J are TRBV6-1 and TRBJ2-2; D is undetermined. The CDR3 covers 11 residues. The V gene lost 7 bases and the J gene lost 1 base, with 1 base spanning the gap. Germline V gives CDR1 MNHNS, CDR2 SASEGT. The CDR3 nucleotides read TGTGCCAGCAAGAACACCGGGGAGCTGTTTTTT. It is translated as CASKNTGELFF.